The subject of this entry is one T cell receptor beta chain. Recruits, aged about 18 to 95 years, lived in around 24 US areas. The data derive from a study of blood T cell repertoires in COVID-19. Libraries were prepared by immunoSEQ multiplex PCR; TCRdb keeps only in-frame clonotypes and omits some of them. The table has hundreds of thousands of clones, approximately 90% seen once; the top ten hold approximately 2%. Losses at the gene ends were 1 base for V and 0 bases for J; bases not matched to a gene: 12. Germline lookup yields CDR1 MRHNA and CDR2 SNTAGT. This CDR3 has 19 amino acids. Sequenced sample: PBMCs or T cells enriched from blood (not recorded which). The receptor was isolated from a woman aged 18-29 years who had recovered from COVID-19. The V and J genes are TRBV6-4 and TRBJ1-5; 7 nucleotides line up with TRBD1. The CDR3 is CASSDLDRPGFYSNQPQHF. The CDR3 DNA reads as TGTGCCAGCAGTGACTTGGACAGGCCAGGTTTTTATAGCAATCAGCCCCAGCATTTT.